This T cell receptor (beta chain) was sequenced in a study of T cell changes during pregnancy in multiple sclerosis. Profiled with immunoSEQ multiplex PCR; TCRdb holds only in-frame clones, not every one. Here the sample spans about 40,000 clones, approximately 90% being singletons. The source material was CD4+ T cells from peripheral blood mononuclear cells, sampled in the third trimester of pregnancy. The clonotype comes from a female donor with multiple sclerosis, enrolled in a pregnancy study.

The CDR3 coding sequence is TGTGCCAGCAGCACCGACAGCCCTGGCTACACCTTC. As protein: CASSTDSPGYTF. This chain uses TRBV5-4 with TRBJ1-2; tentative D call: TRBD1 (5 bases). V was clipped by 4 bases and J by 7 bases, with 11 bases between them. CDR1 and CDR2 from the germline V gene are SGHNT and YYREEE (reference sequence). The CDR3 has 12 residues.